This entry concerns a single T cell receptor beta chain. Its specificity is not known. Germline V gene lookup returns CDR1 MDHEN and CDR2 SYDVKM. This CDR3 has 13 residues. The V gene lost 7 bases and the J gene lost 0 bases, with 9 bases spanning the gap. Researchers ran the PCR with 60 Vbeta and 13 Jbeta primers. The method was immunoSEQ multiplex PCR; TCRdb's version includes in-frame clones alone and lacks a portion of them. The table shows about 90,000 clones, with about 72% occurring only once. This entry belongs to a study of cytomegalovirus exposure and HLA in healthy donors. Findings and limits, study-wide: A highly shared variant cluster was judged a likely technical artifact. Earlier findings revealed that most TCR beta V segments proved productive either about 90% or about 30% of the time. Later work showed greater clonal expansion in HLA-associated TCR beta chains than in equally common others. The study put 150 to 200 TCR beta chains on its list as cytomegalovirus-associated.

The sample comprised PBMCs. The source of this sequence is a man younger than 40 in good health and CMV-seronegative. The chain carries TRBV28 and TRBJ1-1; the D gene is possibly TRBD1 (5 bases). CDR3 DNA: TGTGCCAGCACCAGGGCTCTGAACACTGAAGCTTTCTTT. This codes for CASTRALNTEAFF.